This T cell receptor (beta chain) was sequenced during a study of blood T cell repertoires in COVID-19. Whole-study context: Material from acute and convalescent COVID-19 was sourced from the United States, Italy and Spain.

It was during active infection that Seattle patients were enrolled and then longitudinally followed. From germline, CDR1 is SGHAT and CDR2 FQDESV (reference sequence). V was trimmed by 7 bases and J by 0 bases, leaving 10 bases between them. The CDR3 consists of 15 residues. The assay was immunoSEQ multiplex PCR, and TCRdb's table has in-frame clones only and misses some. The sample has 150,000 to 170,000 clones, 83% seen once. The chain combines TRBV11-1 with TRBJ2-6, with a weak D call TRBD1 (6 bases). Sequencing used peripheral blood. The receptor comes from a woman in her sixties with COVID-19, enrolled during active disease. In DNA, the CDR3 is TGTGCCAGCAACGACAGGTTCTCTGGGGCCAACGTCCTGACTTTC. Translating it yields CASNDRFSGANVLTF. Full variable domain (remainder filled in from reference TRBV11-1 and TRBJ2-6): EAEVAQSPRYKITEKSQAVAFWCDPISGHATLYWYRQILGQGPELLVQFQDESVVDDSQLPKDRFSAERLKGVDSTLKIQPAELGDSAMYLCASNDRFSGANVLTFGAGSRLTVL.